Listed here are 32 T cell receptor beta chains from one sample, sequenced in a study of OX40 agonist ivuxolimab in advanced cancers. The protocol was immunoSEQ multiplex PCR, while the TCRdb copy is restricted to in-frame clones and leaves out a portion. The sample records 65,000 to 80,000 clones, 91% being singletons. Here the sequenced sample was CD4+ or CD8+ T cells sorted from blood, taken in a trial of the OX40 agonist ivuxolimab. These TCRs come from an adult with an advanced solid tumor such as melanoma, head and neck, liver or kidney cancer.

The chain joins TRBV27 to TRBJ2-5; D might be TRBD1 (7 bases). CDR1 is MNHEY and CDR2 is SMNVEV in the germline V gene (reference sequence). The V gene lost 3 bases and the J gene lost 1 base, with 21 bases spanning the gap. The length of the CDR3 is 18 residues. As DNA, the CDR3 is TGTGCCAGCAGTTTTTCCGGTTTCGGAGGGGGCATCCAAGAGACCCAGTACTTC. Translated, it gives CASSFSGFGGGIQETQYF.

This chain joins TRBV4-1 and TRBJ2-5; TRBD1 is a possible D gene (8 bases). The germline V and J ends were trimmed by 5 bases and 5 bases, with 21 bases remaining between them. The CDR3 is made up of 16 amino acids. Germline assignment: CDR1 MGHRA and CDR2 YSYEKL. The CDR3 loop is CASSDWLDRGGETQYF. CDR3 DNA: TGCGCCAGCAGCGACTGGCTCGACAGGGGAGGGGAGACCCAGTACTTC.

This sequence joins TRBV19 and TRBJ2-1, with 9 nucleotides matching TRBD2. Germline V gene sequence: CDR1 LNHDA, CDR2 SQIVND (reference sequence). CDR3 length equals 15 residues. Losses at the gene ends were 5 bases for V and 7 bases for J; bases not matched to a gene: 9. CDR3 nucleotide sequence: TGTGCCAGTAGTTTTCTTGCGGGAGGGGAGAATGAGCAGTTCTTC. Encoded protein: CASSFLAGGENEQFF.

This clone was counted a single time. The chain is built from TRBV5-1 and TRBJ2-2; D unclear. V lost 1 base and J lost 5, with 6 bases in between. The CDR3 covers 13 residues. Germline V gene data show CDR1 as SGHRS and CDR2 as YFSETQ. This CDR3 reads CASSLLGTGELFF. The CDR3 DNA follows: TGCGCCAGCAGCTTGTTAGGGACCGGGGAGCTGTTTTTT.

This chain links TRBV27 with TRBJ2-5, with D hard to call. Trimming left V 4 bases short and J 5 bases short, with 8 bases between. Germline CDR1 reads MNHEY; CDR2 reads SMNVEV (reference sequence). The CDR3 runs to 12 residues. The CDR3 DNA is TGTGCCAGCAGTTCCTTAGGGGAGACCCAGTACTTC. Its protein product is CASSSLGETQYF.

This clone was picked up a small number of times. The CDR3: CASSASLEYGYTF. The CDR3 region has the DNA TGTGCCAGCAGCGCGAGCCTGGAGTATGGCTACACCTTC. The chain employs TRBV9 and TRBJ1-2; the D is unclear. This CDR3 spans 13 amino acids. Germline V gene sequence: CDR1 SGDLS, CDR2 YYNGEE. Trimming removed 3 bases at V and 5 bases at J, with 11 bases between.

The rearrangement links TRBV5-4 to TRBJ2-5, with D unresolved. The CDR3 has 14 amino acids. Germline-derived CDR1 and CDR2 are SGHNT and YYREEE (reference sequence). V was shortened by 0 bases and J by 5 bases, with 11 bases between the two germline ends. Written as DNA, the CDR3 is TGTGCCAGCAGCTTGGGACTGCGGACGGAGACCCAGTACTTC. Translated: CASSLGLRTETQYF.

This sequence joins TRBV7-2 and TRBJ2-7; D gene uncertain. The CDR3 runs 13 residues. V was clipped by 1 base and J by 2 bases, with 6 bases between them. CDR1 is SGHTA and CDR2 is FQGNSA in the germline V gene. The CDR3 DNA reads as TGTGCCAGCAGCTTAGAGGTCCCCTACGAGCAGTACTTC. Its protein product is CASSLEVPYEQYF.

The chain employs TRBV11-2 and TRBJ2-4; D is unresolved. The ends were cut back, 7 bases at V and 0 bases at J, with 16 bases in the middle. The CDR3 has 16 residues. The germline V gene has CDR1 SGHAT and CDR2 FQNNGV. The CDR3 DNA reads as TGTGCCAGCACCCAGTCTAGTGCTACAGCCAAAAACATTCAGTACTTC. Its translation: CASTQSSATAKNIQYF.

The gene calls are TRBV30 and TRBJ2-7, with no clear D. The CDR3 has 13 residues. From germline, CDR1 is GTSNPN and CDR2 SVGIG (reference sequence). Trimming took 2 bases from V and 0 from J, leaving 8 bases between them. The CDR3 DNA reads TGTGCCTGGAGTTTCAGTAGCTCCTACGAGCAGTACTTC. Translation gives CAWSFSSSYEQYF.

This chain connects TRBV19 to TRBJ1-1, with TRBD1 matching over 9 bases. Looked up from germline, CDR1 is LNHDA and CDR2 is SQIVND (reference sequence). This CDR3 contains 13 residues. With 5 bases clipped from V and 12 bases from J, the junction kept 10 bases outside the gene matches. CDR3 nucleotide sequence: TGTGCCAGTAGTTTTCTCTTAACAGGGGGCACTTTCTTT. This translates into CASSFLLTGGTFF.

Only a few counts were recorded for this clone. This chain links TRBV10-1 with TRBJ2-5; D remains ambiguous. Germline V gives CDR1 WNHNN, CDR2 SYGVQD (reference sequence). V lost 2 bases, J lost 6 bases, and 10 bases lay in between. The CDR3 totals 13 residues. CDR3 sequence reads: CASSEGPTKTQYF. DNA of the CDR3: TGCGCCAGCAGTGAGGGGCCTACGAAGACCCAGTACTTC.

The V gene is TRBV29-1, the J gene TRBJ1-1, with D perhaps matching TRBD1 (6 bases). The CDR3 runs 13 residues. The germline V and J ends were trimmed by 8 bases and 6 bases, with 19 bases remaining between them. Germline lookup yields CDR1 SQVTM and CDR2 ANQGSEA. The CDR3 here is CSFSRQVPPEAFF. CDR3 in DNA: TGCAGCTTTTCTCGACAGGTCCCACCTGAAGCTTTCTTT.

The chain recombines TRBV11-3 with TRBJ1-3, with TRBD1 as a possible D gene (5 bases). The germline V and J ends were trimmed by 5 bases and 4 bases, with 15 bases remaining between them. The CDR3 extends over 15 amino acids. CDR1 and CDR2 (germline): SGHNT, YENEEA. DNA of the CDR3: TGTGCCAGCAGCCTAAATCAGGGAACGGGAAACACCATATATTTT. It specifies CASSLNQGTGNTIYF.

This clone was counted once. The rearrangement links TRBV11-2 to TRBJ1-5, with 7 nucleotides matching TRBD1. After removal of 3 bases from V and 3 bases from J, the junction contained 2 bases not matched to a gene. CDR1 is SGHAT, CDR2 FQNNGV, per germline. The CDR3 sequence is 14 residues long. The CDR3 sequence is CASSLDRLNQPQHF. The CDR3 DNA reads as TGTGCCAGCAGCTTGGACAGGCTCAATCAGCCCCAGCATTTT. The whole variable domain, filled in from reference TRBV11-2 and TRBJ1-5, reads EAGVAQSPRYKIIEKRQSVAFWCNPISGHATLYWYQQILGQGPKLLIQFQNNGVVDDSQLPKDRFSAERLKGVDSTLKIQPAKLEDSAVYLCASSLDRLNQPQHFGDGTRLSIL.

The genes are TRBV19 and TRBJ2-7; 7 nucleotides line up with TRBD1. The CDR3 is 15 residues long. CDR1 LNHDA and CDR2 SQIVND come from the germline V gene (reference sequence). With V trimmed by 6 bases and J by 3 bases, 11 bases remained unmatched. As DNA, the CDR3 is TGTGCCAGTAGGAACAGACAGGGAAATAACTACGAGCAGTACTTC. Its translation is CASRNRQGNNYEQYF.

The chain joins TRBV15 to TRBJ2-7; D remains ambiguous. The V end was cut by 1 base, the J end by 3 bases, with 10 bases between. Germline V lookup: CDR1 LNHNV, CDR2 YYDKDF (reference sequence). CDR3 length: 14 amino acids. The CDR3 loop is CATSRVGRFYEQYF. The CDR3 nucleotides are TGTGCCACCAGCAGAGTGGGCAGATTCTACGAGCAGTACTTC.

The V call is TRBV7-9, the J call TRBJ2-5, with 7 bases that match TRBD2. Unmatched junction bases numbered 11, after V lost 5 bases and J lost 5 bases. Germline values: CDR1 SEHNR, CDR2 FQNEAQ (reference sequence). The CDR3 length is 15 residues. The CDR3 region has the DNA TGTGCCAGCAGCCAAGCGGGACTACAATGGGAGACCCAGTACTTC. Protein sequence: CASSQAGLQWETQYF.

The chain has TRBV5-1 and TRBJ2-1; a weak D match, TRBD2 (5 bases). Germline CDR1 SGHRS, CDR2 YFSETQ. The ends were cut back, 0 bases at V and 1 base at J, with 8 bases in the middle. CDR3 length: 15 residues. Here the CDR3 reads CASSLGGLSYNEQFF. The CDR3 region has the DNA TGCGCCAGCAGCTTGGGAGGGTTATCCTACAATGAGCAGTTCTTC.

This chain uses TRBV11-2 with TRBJ1-1; D gene ambiguous. V gave up 4 bases and J gave up 1 base, with 10 bases separating them. This CDR3 contains 14 residues. Looked up from germline, CDR1 is SGHAT and CDR2 is FQNNGV. CDR3 sequence reads: CASSSLRKNTEAFF. Here the CDR3 DNA reads TGTGCCAGCAGCTCCTTGAGGAAGAACACTGAAGCTTTCTTT.

This sequence joins TRBV5-1 and TRBJ2-7; D call uncertain. Trimming pared 6 bases from V and 0 bases from J, leaving 13 bases between. The CDR3 has 14 amino acids. Germline lookup yields CDR1 SGHRS and CDR2 YFSETQ. The CDR3 DNA is TGCGCCAGCAAGCTAACAGCTCTCTCCTACGAGCAGTACTTC. Amino acid sequence: CASKLTALSYEQYF.

This clone was counted a few times. The CDR3 protein is CAWSRGGEGRNSPLHF. For the CDR3, the DNA is TGTGCCTGGAGTCGAGGGGGAGAAGGGAGGAATTCACCCCTCCACTTT. The chain carries TRBV30 and TRBJ1-6, with a tentative D call TRBD1 (6 bases). V gave up 2 bases and J gave up 7 bases, with 18 bases separating them. The germline gives CDR1 GTSNPN, CDR2 SVGIG (reference sequence). The CDR3 runs 16 residues.

The V and J genes are TRBV19 and TRBJ1-2; TRBD1 might be the D (6 bases). V lost 5 bases and J lost 7, with 20 bases in between. The CDR3 contains 15 residues. CDR1 is LNHDA and CDR2 is SQIVND in the germline V gene (reference sequence). The CDR3 bases are TGTGCCAGTAGTGCCTTGACAGGCCGAGCTTCTGGCTACACCTTC. Its translation: CASSALTGRASGYTF.

About this clone itself: An end of the junction differs from the germline gene, which may be a read error. This chain links TRBV7-3 with TRBJ2-1; D gene unclear. The CDR3 consists of 14 residues. Germline CDR1 SGHTA, CDR2 FQGTGA. CDR3 nucleotides: TGTGCCAGCAGCTTAACCCCCTCCAACAATGAGCAGTTCTTC. Its translation is CASSLTPSNNEQFF.

The V gene is TRBV2, the J gene TRBJ2-4; D is unclear. This CDR3 is built from 15 residues. Germline CDR1 SNHLY, CDR2 FYNNEI. The V end lost 6 bases, the J end lost 1 base, and 13 bases lay between the germline ends. The CDR3 loop is CASRTVGSAKNIQYF. The CDR3 DNA is TGTGCCAGCAGAACGGTGGGGTCGGCCAAAAACATTCAGTACTTC.

The chain joins TRBV5-1 to TRBJ2-2; 9 bases agree with TRBD1. J gave up 8 bases and V 2 bases, and 7 bases lay outside the gene matches. The germline gives CDR1 SGHRS, CDR2 YFSETQ. The CDR3 runs 15 residues. The CDR3 here is CASSLQGAMTGELFF. The CDR3 bases are TGCGCCAGCAGCTTACAGGGGGCCATGACGGGGGAGCTGTTTTTT.

Points on this clone: The germline gene is not matched at one end of the junction; a read error may be the cause. The chain recombines TRBV5-1 with TRBJ2-3, with D uncertain. CDR1 is SGHRS and CDR2 is YFSETQ in the germline V gene. The CDR3 is 17 amino acids. The CDR3 coding sequence is TGCGCCAGCAGCTTGGGCGCTTCTACCTCAAGCAGAGATACGCAGTATTTT. The encoded protein is CASSLGASTSSRDTQYF.

This chain links TRBV11-2 with TRBJ2-1; D could derive from TRBD1 or TRBD2 (5 bases each). The V gene's germline CDR1 is SGHAT and CDR2 FQNNGV. V gave up 0 bases and J gave up 11 bases, with 23 bases separating them. The CDR3 extends over 17 amino acids. CDR3 in DNA: TGTGCCAGCAGCTTAGAAGGTGGTTCGGGGCCGATGGGAAAGCAGTTCTTC. Encoded protein: CASSLEGGSGPMGKQFF.

This clone was seen only once. The CDR3, as DNA: TGCGCCAGCAGCTTTGGACTAGAAAAAGTTTACAATGAGCAGTTCTTC. It encodes CASSFGLEKVYNEQFF. V gene TRBV5-1 combines with J gene TRBJ2-1; 7 bases map to TRBD2. V lost 2 bases and J lost 4; bases outside the gene matches: 9. CDR1 SGHRS and CDR2 YFSETQ come from the germline V gene. The CDR3 has 16 amino acids.

This sequence joins TRBV10-3 and TRBJ1-2; D remains unclear. CDR1 is ENHRY, CDR2 SYGVKD, per germline. Trimming cost V 8 bases and J 5 bases, with 12 bases left between them. The CDR3 is 12 residues long. The CDR3 DNA follows: TGTGCCATCTTTCGGGAGGCTTATGGCTACACCTTC. Translated: CAIFREAYGYTF.

The J gene is TRBJ2-6, the V gene TRBV19, with TRBD1 matching over 8 bases. V was pared by 5 bases and J by 2 bases, with 5 bases of the junction left unmatched. In germline, CDR1 is LNHDA, CDR2 SQIVND (reference sequence). This CDR3 comprises 16 residues. The CDR3 loop reads CASSGTGGTGANVLTF. In DNA form, the CDR3 reads TGTGCCAGTAGTGGTACAGGGGGAACTGGGGCCAACGTCCTGACTTTC.

A few counts support this clone. The genes are TRBV9 and TRBJ1-5, with D unclear. The CDR3 is 14 residues long. CDR1 is SGDLS, CDR2 YYNGEE, per germline. Between the trimmed V and J ends, which lost 0 bases and 5 bases, there was a span of 9 bases. CDR3 DNA: TGTGCCAGCAGCGTAGGGCTGGGCGATCAGCCCCAGCATTTT. It codes for CASSVGLGDQPQHF.